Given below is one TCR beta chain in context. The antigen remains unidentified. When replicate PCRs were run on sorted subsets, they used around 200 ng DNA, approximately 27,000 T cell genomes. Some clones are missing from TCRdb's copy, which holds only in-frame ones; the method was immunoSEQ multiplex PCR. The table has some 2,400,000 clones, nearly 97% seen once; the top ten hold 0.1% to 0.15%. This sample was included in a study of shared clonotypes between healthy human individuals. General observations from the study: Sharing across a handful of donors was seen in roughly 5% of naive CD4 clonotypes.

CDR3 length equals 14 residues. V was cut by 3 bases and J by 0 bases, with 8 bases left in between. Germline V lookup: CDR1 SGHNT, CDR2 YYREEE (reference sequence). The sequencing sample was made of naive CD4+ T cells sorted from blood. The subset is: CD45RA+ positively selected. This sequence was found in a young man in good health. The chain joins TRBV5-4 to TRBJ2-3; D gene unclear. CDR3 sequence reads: CASSSPWSTDTQYF. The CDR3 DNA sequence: TGTGCCAGCAGCTCTCCTTGGAGCACAGATACGCAGTATTTT.